One and the same sample provided the 17 T cell receptor beta chains below, sequenced in a study of monozygotic twins with cystic fibrosis. Only in-frame clones appear in the TCRdb table, and some are missing; sequencing was by immunoSEQ multiplex PCR. The repertoire holds tens of thousands of clones, with around four fifths as singletons. Sequenced material: blood. The receptors come from a girl aged 2 to 9 with cystic fibrosis.

The V and J genes are TRBV7-2 and TRBJ2-7; TRBD2 matches at 7 bases. V was pared by 5 bases and J by 0 bases, with 7 bases of the junction left unmatched. The CDR3 is made up of 15 amino acids. Germline CDR1 SGHTA, CDR2 FQGNSA. CDR3: CASSPLAASSYEQYF. The DNA for the CDR3 is TGTGCCAGCAGCCCTCTAGCGGCCAGCTCCTACGAGCAGTACTTC.

The chain carries TRBV7-8 and TRBJ2-1, with 8 positions matching TRBD1. The CDR3 extends over 15 amino acids. Germline trimming cut 1 base from V and 7 bases from J; bases unmatched to any gene: 6. Germline CDR1 is SGHVS and CDR2 is FQNEAQ. The CDR3 coding sequence is TGTGCCAGCAGCTTAGGGCAGGGGGCTTTGAATGAGCAGTTCTTC. Translating gives CASSLGQGALNEQFF.

V is TRBV30 and J is TRBJ1-1, with no clear D. V was cut by 0 bases and J by 2 bases, with 10 bases left in between. CDR1 GTSNPN and CDR2 SVGIG come from the germline V gene (reference sequence). CDR3 length: 14 residues. CDR3 region: CAWSVGEVNTEAFF. The CDR3 nucleotides read TGTGCCTGGAGTGTAGGCGAGGTAAACACTGAAGCTTTCTTT.

The V and J genes are TRBV6-1 and TRBJ2-7, with 8 nucleotides matching TRBD2. V gave up 8 bases and J gave up 3 bases; unmatched junction bases: 9. Germline V gives CDR1 MNHNS, CDR2 SASEGT. The CDR3 is 14 amino acids. CDR3 in amino acids: CASAFSGRDYEQYF. The CDR3 DNA is TGTGCCAGCGCCTTCAGCGGGAGAGACTACGAGCAGTACTTC.

V and J are TRBV2 and TRBJ1-2, with 8 bases lining up with TRBD1. V dropped 7 bases and J dropped 4; count of bases not matched to a gene: 8. This CDR3 spans 14 amino acids. Germline values: CDR1 SNHLY, CDR2 FYNNEI. CDR3 sequence: CASTRHGQGYGYTF. The CDR3 DNA reads as TGTGCCAGCACGAGGCATGGACAGGGCTATGGCTACACCTTC.

The chain's CDR3 is CASSFTSGSSYNEQFF. CDR3 DNA: TGTGCCAGCAGCTTTACTAGCGGAAGCTCCTACAATGAGCAGTTCTTC. J is TRBJ2-1 and V is TRBV5-6; the match to TRBD2 covers 8 bases. Germline trimming cut 2 bases from V and 0 bases from J; bases unmatched to any gene: 4. Per germline, CDR1 SGHDT and CDR2 YYEEEE. The CDR3 has 16 residues.

The chain employs TRBV7-9 and TRBJ2-7, with 7 bases identical to TRBD1. Germline V gene data show CDR1 as SEHNR and CDR2 as FQNEAQ (reference sequence). V dropped 1 base and J dropped 2; count of bases not matched to a gene: 5. The CDR3 extends over 15 amino acids. The CDR3 region is CASSLVGRGTYEQYF. DNA of the CDR3: TGTGCCAGCAGCTTAGTGGGCAGGGGGACCTACGAGCAGTACTTC.

The chain uses TRBV7-9 and TRBJ2-1; a weak D match, TRBD2 (6 bases). CDR3 size: 13 residues. V was clipped by 1 base and J by 10 bases, with 11 bases between them. Germline CDR1 and CDR2: SEHNR and FQNEAQ (reference sequence). In nucleotides, the CDR3 is TGTGCCAGCAGCTTAGTCCCGGGGGACGAGCAGTTCTTC. Its protein is CASSLVPGDEQFF.

The V and J genes are TRBV5-1 and TRBJ2-5; a possible D gene is TRBD1 (6 bases). The CDR3 contains 16 residues. CDR1 is SGHRS, CDR2 YFSETQ, per germline. Trimming left V 0 bases short and J 2 bases short, with 14 bases between. The CDR3 DNA reads as TGCGCCAGCAGCTTGGGAACAGGGTATTCTCAAGAGACCCAGTACTTC. Encoded protein: CASSLGTGYSQETQYF.

This chain links TRBV6-1 with TRBJ2-3; 7 nucleotides align to TRBD1. Germline V lookup: CDR1 MNHNS, CDR2 SASEGT. Germline trimming cut 1 base from V and 3 bases from J; bases unmatched to any gene: 10. CDR3 length: 17 amino acids. The CDR3 DNA reads TGTGCCAGCAGTGAAGTCGCTTTGAGGGGGCGAACAGATACGCAGTATTTT. This sequence encodes CASSEVALRGRTDTQYF.

The gene calls are TRBV6-1 and TRBJ1-3; D not certain. Germline values: CDR1 MNHNS, CDR2 SASEGT. V lost 3 bases to trimming and J lost 0 bases, with 12 bases between them. The CDR3 consists of 16 residues. Written as DNA, the CDR3 is TGTGCCAGCAGTGAGAGCTGGGCTGCCTCTGGAAACACCATATATTTT. It translates to CASSESWAASGNTIYF.

This chain links TRBV14 with TRBJ2-1; D unresolved. In germline, CDR1 is SGHDN, CDR2 FVKESK. Trimming left V 0 bases short and J 11 bases short, with 8 bases between. The CDR3 has 12 amino acids. The CDR3 loop reads CASSQDQEKQFF. The CDR3, as DNA: TGTGCCAGCAGCCAAGATCAGGAGAAGCAGTTCTTC.

The chain couples TRBV28 to TRBJ1-1, with D possibly matching TRBD1 (5 bases). Trimming left V 7 bases short and J 5 bases short, with 20 bases between. Germline CDR1 is MDHEN and CDR2 is SYDVKM. The CDR3 runs 15 residues. This CDR3 reads CASNIGAGRDTEAFF. The DNA of the CDR3 is TGTGCCAGCAATATTGGGGCAGGGAGGGATACTGAAGCTTTCTTT.

The V call is TRBV2, the J call TRBJ2-4; D is uncertain. Trimming took 1 base from V and 8 from J, leaving 15 bases between them. The germline V gene encodes CDR1 SNHLY and CDR2 FYNNEI. This CDR3 region has 15 residues. Written as DNA, the CDR3 is TGTGCCAGCAGTGAAGGGGCTTTATTCGGAGACATTCAGTACTTC. This gives the protein CASSEGALFGDIQYF.

With respect to this clone: The sample holds other DNA sequences that translate to the same CDR3. V gene TRBV30 combines with J gene TRBJ1-1; no firm D call. The CDR3 extends over 14 amino acids. The germline CDR1 and CDR2 sequences are GTSNPN and SVGIG (reference sequence). Trimming shortened V by 0 bases and J by 3 bases, and 11 bases separated the two germline ends. CDR3 protein: CAWSVRVSDTEAFF. The CDR3 DNA follows: TGTGCCTGGAGTGTAAGGGTGTCGGACACTGAAGCTTTCTTT.

The CDR3 DNA follows: TGTGCCAGCTCTGGAGGCAGGAGCGTGAGAGATACGCAGTATTTT. Encoded protein: CASSGGRSVRDTQYF. The rearrangement joins TRBV2 to TRBJ2-3; a possible D gene is TRBD2 (5 bases). V was pared by 8 bases and J by 5 bases, with 20 bases between. The CDR3 has 15 amino acids. The germline gives CDR1 SNHLY, CDR2 FYNNEI.

The chain carries TRBV4-1 and TRBJ2-3, with a tentative D call TRBD2 (5 bases). The V gene's germline CDR1 is MGHRA and CDR2 YSYEKL. The V gene lost 0 bases and the J gene lost 3 bases, with 13 bases spanning the gap. The CDR3 extends over 16 amino acids. The CDR3 reads CASSQDRYTGTDTQYF. CDR3 DNA sequence: TGCGCCAGCAGCCAAGATCGGTACACGGGGACAGATACGCAGTATTTT.